This T cell receptor beta chain was captured by sequencing in a study of cytomegalovirus exposure and HLA in healthy donors. Points from the study as a whole: Follow-up analysis found HLA locus-dependent TCR association rates, highest for DRB1 and lowest for HLA-C. In an earlier analysis, about 87% or about 30%: the productive usage of most TCR beta V segments. Later analysis identified several of the most significant clusters that appeared linked to common viral pathogens.

CDR3 length: 15 amino acids. Germline CDR1 is SGHVS and CDR2 is FNYEAQ. The V and J ends lost 5 bases and 5 bases respectively, with 18 bases between them. The study ran its PCR with 60 Vbeta and 13 Jbeta primers. Repertoires were generated with immunoSEQ multiplex PCR, while TCRdb's copy carries only in-frame clones and drops some. This sample has 80,000 to 100,000 clones, with approximately 71% found just once. Participants comprised healthy donors of bone marrow. Comment on this clone: Its target is unknown.

Sequencing was carried out using PBMCs. The clonotype comes from a young woman in good health and CMV-seropositive. The V and J genes are TRBV7-6 and TRBJ2-5; the D gene is possibly TRBD1 (6 bases). The CDR3 loop is CASSPQGSSRETQYF. The DNA of the CDR3 is TGTGCCAGCAGCCCCCAGGGGTCTTCGAGGGAGACCCAGTACTTC.